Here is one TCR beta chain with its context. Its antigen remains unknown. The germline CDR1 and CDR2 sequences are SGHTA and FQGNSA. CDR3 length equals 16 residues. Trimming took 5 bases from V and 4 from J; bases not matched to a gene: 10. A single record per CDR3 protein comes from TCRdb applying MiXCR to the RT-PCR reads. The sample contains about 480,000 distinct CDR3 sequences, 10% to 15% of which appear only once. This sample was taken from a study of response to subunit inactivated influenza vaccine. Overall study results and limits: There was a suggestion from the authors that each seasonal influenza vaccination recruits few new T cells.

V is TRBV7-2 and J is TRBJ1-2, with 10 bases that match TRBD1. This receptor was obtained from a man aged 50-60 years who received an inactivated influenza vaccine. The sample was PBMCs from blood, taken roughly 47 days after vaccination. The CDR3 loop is CASSNTRTGGTYGYTF. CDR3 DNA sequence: TGTGCCAGCAGCAACACCCGGACAGGGGGAACCTATGGCTACACCTTC.